The 24 T cell receptor beta chains listed next were all sequenced from one sample in a study of blood T cell repertoires in COVID-19. The repertoire was sequenced with immunoSEQ multiplex PCR; TCRdb's copy has only in-frame clones and lacks some. Among 76,000 or so clones listed, around 91% were seen once. The sequenced sample was peripheral blood. The receptors stem from a human donor in a cohort sampled during active COVID-19.

The chain has TRBV2 and TRBJ2-3; D not resolved. V was cut by 2 bases and J by 4 bases, with 4 bases left in between. Germline values: CDR1 SNHLY, CDR2 FYNNEI. There are 12 residues in the CDR3. CDR3 DNA sequence: TGTGCCAGCAGTGAACGTGCAGATACGCAGTATTTT. It specifies CASSERADTQYF.

The chain combines TRBV19 with TRBJ1-1, with 7 bases matching TRBD1. V dropped 4 bases and J dropped 5; count of bases not matched to a gene: 7. The CDR3 is 14 amino acids. Germline V CDR1 and CDR2: LNHDA, SQIVND (reference sequence). CDR3 DNA sequence: TGTGCCAGTAGTACTCGGGACAGTCTTACTGAAGCTTTCTTT. This gives the protein CASSTRDSLTEAFF.

The chain is built from TRBV7-3 and TRBJ2-7; TRBD1 matches 10 bases. Per the germline V gene, CDR1 is SGHTA and CDR2 is FQGTGA. Trimming cost V 2 bases and J 4 bases; bases outside gene matches: 5. This CDR3 has 15 amino acids. Written as DNA, the CDR3 is TGTGCCAGCAGCTTACTTGGGACAGGGGCTTACGAGCAGTACTTC. It encodes CASSLLGTGAYEQYF.

The rearrangement uses TRBV9 and TRBJ1-4, with 8 bases that match TRBD1. Germline-derived CDR1 and CDR2 are SGDLS and YYNGEE. V trimming: 5 bases; J trimming: 7 bases; junction bases outside the gene matches: 7. The CDR3 loop spans 14 amino acids. In DNA, the CDR3 is TGTGCCAGCAGTCGGGACAGGATGAGTGAAAAACTGTTTTTT. Translation: CASSRDRMSEKLFF.

This chain uses TRBV15 with TRBJ2-5; weak D call: TRBD1 (6 bases). The CDR3 is made up of 16 amino acids. In germline, CDR1 is LNHNV, CDR2 YYDKDF (reference sequence). V was cut by 3 bases and J by 1 base, with 15 bases left in between. The CDR3 bases are TGTGCCACCAGCAGCCAAGGATGGGGGCCCCAAGAGACCCAGTACTTC. Amino acids: CATSSQGWGPQETQYF.

The rearrangement links TRBV4-3 to TRBJ2-7; 7 bases align to TRBD2. V was clipped by 5 bases and J by 2 bases; unmatched bases: 12. The CDR3 runs to 16 residues. Germline V gene sequence: CDR1 LGHNA, CDR2 YSLEER. DNA for the CDR3: TGCGCCAGCAGCAATATTGGGACGGCGGGGGCCTACGAGCAGTACTTC. Protein sequence: CASSNIGTAGAYEQYF.

The chain carries TRBV6-5 and TRBJ2-3; maybe TRBD1 (6 bases). There are 14 residues in the CDR3. CDR1 and CDR2 from the germline V gene are MNHEY and SVGAGI. V was clipped by 5 bases and J by 0 bases, with 9 bases between them. CDR3 nucleotides: TGTGCCAGCAGTACCGGGACAAGCACAGATACGCAGTATTTT. Its translation is CASSTGTSTDTQYF.

The chain uses TRBV15 and TRBJ2-3; 7 bases match TRBD1. From germline, CDR1 is LNHNV and CDR2 YYDKDF (reference sequence). This CDR3 comprises 16 residues. Unmatched junction bases numbered 5, after V lost 2 bases and J lost 0 bases. CDR3 bases: TGTGCCACCAGCAGACGGGACAGCGGAAGCACAGATACGCAGTATTTT. The encoded protein is CATSRRDSGSTDTQYF.

The V gene is TRBV27, the J gene TRBJ2-2, with D perhaps matching TRBD1 (6 bases). CDR1 is MNHEY and CDR2 is SMNVEV in the germline V gene (reference sequence). The V gene lost 2 bases and the J gene lost 7 bases, with 11 bases spanning the gap. The CDR3 loop spans 14 amino acids. CDR3 bases: TGTGCCAGCAGTTTAGGGGCAGGGGACGGGGAGCTGTTTTTT. Translation gives CASSLGAGDGELFF.

This chain joins TRBV19 and TRBJ1-6, with D unclear. V lost 3 bases and J lost 8, with 8 bases in between. From germline, CDR1 is LNHDA and CDR2 SQIVND (reference sequence). The CDR3 totals 13 residues. CDR3 DNA: TGTGCCAGTAGTATTGAGAGGGATTCACCCCTCCACTTT. It is translated as CASSIERDSPLHF.

The chain couples TRBV6-2 or TRBV6-3 to TRBJ1-1; D not resolved. Trimming removed 5 bases from V and 11 bases from J, with 12 bases in between. CDR3 size: 11 residues. The germline CDR1 and CDR2 sequences are MNHEY and SVGEGT. The chain's CDR3 is CASSIGDRAFF. CDR3 nucleotides: TGTGCCAGCAGTATCGGTGATCGGGCTTTCTTT.

V is TRBV7-8 and J is TRBJ2-3; D is undetermined. The length of the CDR3 is 12 residues. Trimming took 5 bases from V and 7 from J, leaving 10 bases between them. The germline gives CDR1 SGHVS, CDR2 FQNEAQ. The CDR3 region is CASSPNKNTQYF. CDR3 DNA sequence: TGTGCCAGCAGCCCGAACAAGAATACGCAGTATTTT.

V gene TRBV6-5 combines with J gene TRBJ2-5, with 8 bases aligning to TRBD2. The CDR3 is 14 amino acids. V shed 6 bases, J shed 9 bases, and the junction held 12 bases outside the gene matches. Germline V lookup: CDR1 MNHEY, CDR2 SVGAGI. Written as DNA, the CDR3 is TGTGCCAGCAGAAAGCTAGCGGGCGATGAGGCCCAGTACTTC. Its translation is CASRKLAGDEAQYF.

The chain has TRBV6-2 or TRBV6-3 and TRBJ2-3, with TRBD2 identical over 12 bases. Germline V gene sequence: CDR1 MNHEY, CDR2 SVGEGT. CDR3 size: 16 residues. With 3 bases clipped from V and 6 bases from J, the junction kept 7 bases outside the gene matches. In DNA form, the CDR3 reads TGTGCCAGCAGTTATCCGAGACTAGCGGGGGAGGATACGCAGTATTTT. It specifies CASSYPRLAGEDTQYF.

The rearrangement links TRBV11-2 to TRBJ1-3; 7 nucleotides match TRBD1. Germline V gene data show CDR1 as SGHAT and CDR2 as FQNNGV. V lost 4 bases to trimming and J lost 0 bases; unmatched junction nucleotides: 3. CDR3 length equals 15 residues. CDR3: CASSSQGVSGNTIYF. CDR3 bases: TGTGCCAGCAGCTCGCAGGGGGTCTCTGGAAACACCATATATTTT.

The chain couples TRBV6-5 to TRBJ1-2; D might be TRBD1 (6 bases). Germline V gene lookup returns CDR1 MNHEY and CDR2 SVGAGI. Trimming pared 6 bases from V and 4 bases from J, leaving 12 bases between. The CDR3 is made up of 13 amino acids. The CDR3 spells CASSIDRSYGYTF. For the CDR3, the DNA is TGTGCCAGCAGCATCGACAGGAGCTATGGCTACACCTTC.

This chain joins TRBV5-1 and TRBJ2-1; 11 bases are shared with TRBD2. V lost 0 bases and J lost 10; bases outside the gene matches: 6. Germline V gene sequence: CDR1 SGHRS, CDR2 YFSETQ. The CDR3 totals 15 residues. CDR3 in amino acids: CASSLGLAGRVEQFF. CDR3 nucleotides: TGCGCCAGCAGCTTGGGACTAGCGGGGAGGGTGGAGCAGTTCTTC.

The chain uses TRBV2 and TRBJ1-2, with D possibly being TRBD1 (6 bases). Deletions cut 8 bases from V and 0 bases from J, with 13 bases between. The germline V gene has CDR1 SNHLY and CDR2 FYNNEI. The CDR3 totals 14 residues. The DNA of the CDR3 is TGTGCCAGCGGGGGACAAGAGTCTAACTATGGCTACACCTTC. The encoded protein is CASGGQESNYGYTF.

The V gene is TRBV27, the J gene TRBJ1-5; 7 nucleotides agree with TRBD1. The V segment lost 5 bases and the J segment 5 bases; nucleotides outside the gene matches: 6. The CDR3 covers 14 residues. CDR1 is MNHEY, CDR2 SMNVEV, per germline (reference sequence). CDR3 nucleotides: TGTGCCAGCAGTCTAGGGGGCTACTATCAGCCCCAGCATTTT. Protein: CASSLGGYYQPQHF.

The chain uses TRBV19 and TRBJ1-1, with D hard to call. Deletions cut 9 bases from V and 1 base from J, with 12 bases between. The germline gives CDR1 LNHDA, CDR2 SQIVND (reference sequence). CDR3 length: 13 amino acids. DNA of the CDR3: TGTGCCAGCAGGAGGGTCGGGAACACTGAAGCTTTCTTT. Amino acid sequence: CASRRVGNTEAFF.

V is TRBV19 and J is TRBJ2-3; weak D call: TRBD1 (6 bases). V lost 5 bases, J lost 5 bases, and 11 bases lay in between. CDR3 size: 13 residues. Germline V lookup: CDR1 LNHDA, CDR2 SQIVND (reference sequence). The chain's CDR3 is CASSPTRGDTQYF. The CDR3 nucleotides read TGTGCCAGTAGTCCCACCAGGGGAGATACGCAGTATTTT.

V and J are TRBV19 and TRBJ1-1; 7 nucleotides line up with TRBD1. The germline CDR1 and CDR2 sequences are LNHDA and SQIVND (reference sequence). CDR3 length: 15 residues. J lost 1 base, V lost 3 bases, and 5 bases had no gene match. This chain's CDR3 is CASSIRDSANTEAFF. The CDR3 DNA follows: TGTGCCAGTAGTATCAGGGACAGTGCGAACACTGAAGCTTTCTTT.

The chain employs TRBV6-6 and TRBJ1-2; TRBD1 agrees at 12 bases. J lost 8 bases, V lost 5 bases, and 9 bases had no gene match. This CDR3 region has 15 residues. Germline V CDR1 and CDR2: MNHNY, SVGAGI (reference sequence). CDR3 protein: CASSRSGQGAEGYTF. The CDR3 DNA reads as TGTGCCAGCAGTCGATCGGGACAGGGGGCGGAGGGCTACACCTTC.

V is TRBV30 and J is TRBJ2-3, with TRBD1 matching over 9 bases. Losses at the gene ends were 1 base for V and 0 bases for J; bases not matched to a gene: 5. Germline V gives CDR1 GTSNPN, CDR2 SVGIG (reference sequence). The CDR3 is 16 residues long. Here the CDR3 reads CAWSESGQGSTDTQYF. CDR3 in DNA: TGTGCCTGGAGTGAATCGGGACAGGGAAGCACAGATACGCAGTATTTT.